This T cell receptor (beta chain) comes out of a study of identical twins. Germline CDR1 reads SQVTM; CDR2 reads ANQGSEA. Trimming pared 6 bases from V and 8 bases from J, leaving 19 bases between. The CDR3 runs 13 residues. Addition of a universal primer site occurred through template switching, and cDNA carried unique molecular identifiers. MiXCR was run by TCRdb on the 5' RACE reads, yielding one entry per CDR3 protein. Altogether approximately 690,000 distinct CDR3 sequences are present, less than 7% being singletons, with the ten largest covering 1.5% to 2%. V and J are TRBV29-1 and TRBJ1-2; maybe TRBD1 (6 bases). The source material was naive T cells sorted from blood. The origin of this receptor is a man aged 18 to 29 in good health. The DNA for the CDR3 is TGCAGCGTCGCGGACAGTCTACTTAGCGGCTACACCTTC. Its protein product is CSVADSLLSGYTF.